This passage covers 26 T cell receptor beta chains from one sample sequenced in a study of blood T cell repertoires in COVID-19. Here immunoSEQ multiplex PCR was the method, and the copy in TCRdb shows in-frame clones only, minus some. The sample holds fewer than 250,000 clones, 83% seen once. Sequencing was carried out using peripheral blood. The receptors shown here come from a woman in her thirties or forties with active or convalescent COVID-19.

This clone was counted once. V is TRBV9 and J is TRBJ1-1; the D is unclear. V shed 5 bases and J shed 0 bases, with 8 bases lying between them. The CDR3 runs to 13 residues. Per germline, CDR1 SGDLS and CDR2 YYNGEE. As DNA, the CDR3 is TGTGCCAGCAGTTCGGACTTGAACACTGAAGCTTTCTTT. Translated, it gives CASSSDLNTEAFF.

The CDR3 DNA sequence: TGTGCCAGCAGCCCCTACCTGGGACAGGGGGCCAAAAACATTCAGTACTTC. Translating gives CASSPYLGQGAKNIQYF. The chain has TRBV28 and TRBJ2-4; 10 bases align to TRBD1. The CDR3 has 17 amino acids. After removal of 6 bases from V and 1 base from J, the junction contained 9 bases not matched to a gene. Germline assignment: CDR1 MDHEN and CDR2 SYDVKM.

The rearrangement joins TRBV28 to TRBJ1-4; TRBD1 aligns across 9 bases. The CDR3 is made up of 14 amino acids. The trim removed 6 bases at V and 5 bases at J, leaving 4 bases unmatched. The germline V gene encodes CDR1 MDHEN and CDR2 SYDVKM. The CDR3 sequence is CASSQTGGNEKLFF. The CDR3 bases are TGTGCCAGCAGCCAGACAGGGGGGAATGAAAAACTGTTTTTT.

CDR3 sequence: CASSFFGSGGSYNEQFF. In nucleotides, the CDR3 is TGTGCCAGCAGCTTTTTCGGTAGCGGGGGCTCCTACAATGAGCAGTTCTTC. The V call is TRBV7-9, the J call TRBJ2-1, with 9 bases aligning to TRBD2. Germline-derived CDR1 and CDR2 are SEHNR and FQNEAQ (reference sequence). This CDR3 has 17 amino acids. The J segment lost 0 bases and the V segment lost 3 bases, leaving 6 bases of the junction unmatched.

The chain is built from TRBV7-6 and TRBJ2-1; D remains ambiguous. The germline V and J ends were trimmed by 4 bases and 2 bases, with 15 bases remaining between them. Germline lookup yields CDR1 SGHVS and CDR2 FNYEAQ. The CDR3 spans 16 residues. This chain's CDR3 is CASSSPPSTTYNEQFF. CDR3 DNA: TGTGCCAGCAGCTCCCCTCCCAGTACAACCTACAATGAGCAGTTCTTC.

The gene calls are TRBV4-1 and TRBJ2-7; the match to TRBD2 covers 9 bases. After removal of 0 bases from V and 3 bases from J, the junction contained 9 bases not matched to a gene. CDR1 and CDR2 from the germline V gene are MGHRA and YSYEKL. The length of the CDR3 is 17 residues. This chain's CDR3 is CASSQEPWASGNYEQYF. The CDR3 DNA is TGCGCCAGCAGCCAAGAGCCGTGGGCTAGCGGGAACTACGAGCAGTACTTC.

This clone occurred a few times. This rearrangement joins TRBV27 to TRBJ1-2; D ambiguous. Trimming shortened V by 6 bases and J by 4 bases, and 15 bases separated the two germline ends. This CDR3 is 14 amino acids long. Germline V CDR1 and CDR2: MNHEY, SMNVEV (reference sequence). CDR3: CASSYRVYFYGYTF. The CDR3 DNA reads TGTGCCAGCAGCTACCGGGTTTATTTCTATGGCTACACCTTC.

The chain employs TRBV15 and TRBJ1-4; D gene unclear. V was pared by 0 bases and J by 5 bases, with 13 bases between. Germline lookup yields CDR1 LNHNV and CDR2 YYDKDF (reference sequence). This CDR3 has 16 amino acids. The DNA of the CDR3 is TGTGCCACCAGCAGAGATCCTAGTTTTTCGAATGAAAAACTGTTTTTT. As protein: CATSRDPSFSNEKLFF.

This sequence joins TRBV19 and TRBJ1-2; D call uncertain. Germline loops: CDR1 LNHDA, CDR2 SQIVND (reference sequence). The V end was cut by 5 bases, the J end by 8 bases, with 15 bases between. The CDR3 runs to 13 residues. CDR3 DNA: TGTGCCAGTAGTCCGGACTGGGAGGGAGGCTACACCTTC. It encodes CASSPDWEGGYTF.

The V and J genes are TRBV13 and TRBJ2-2; 7 bases are shared with TRBD2. This CDR3 region has 17 residues. Germline V gene sequence: CDR1 PRHDT, CDR2 FYEKMQ (reference sequence). J lost 0 bases, V lost 5 bases, and 9 bases had no gene match. For the CDR3, the DNA is TGTGCCAGCAGCCTAGTGGAGCTAGCGGCGAACACCGGGGAGCTGTTTTTT. Amino acids: CASSLVELAANTGELFF.

This chain's CDR3 is CASSLDLTYEQYF. CDR3 DNA sequence: TGCGCCAGCAGCCTGGACTTGACCTACGAGCAGTACTTC. This chain connects TRBV5-1 to TRBJ2-7, with D maybe TRBD2 (5 bases). V was cut by 4 bases and J by 2 bases, with 10 bases left in between. Looked up from germline, CDR1 is SGHRS and CDR2 is YFSETQ. This CDR3 spans 13 amino acids.

The CDR3 sequence: CASVTSSQTQYF. The CDR3 coding sequence is TGTGCTAGTGTGACTAGCAGCCAGACCCAGTACTTC. This sequence joins TRBV12-5 and TRBJ2-5; TRBD2 matches at 7 bases. The CDR3 spans 12 residues. V was clipped by 7 bases and J by 6 bases; unmatched bases: 5. The germline V gene encodes CDR1 LGHNT and CDR2 FRNRAP.

This sequence joins TRBV6-2 or TRBV6-3 and TRBJ1-1; perhaps TRBD1 as D (6 bases). Germline lookup yields CDR1 MNHEY and CDR2 SVGEGT. V was cut by 5 bases and J by 3 bases, with 22 bases left in between. The CDR3 is made up of 17 amino acids. The CDR3 loop reads CASSPPTGMVGDTEAFF. In nucleotides, the CDR3 is TGTGCCAGCAGTCCCCCGACAGGTATGGTGGGCGACACTGAAGCTTTCTTT.

The chain employs TRBV18 and TRBJ2-1, with a tentative D call TRBD2 (7 bases). V shed 6 bases and J shed 15 bases, with 15 bases lying between them. The CDR3 extends over 11 amino acids. The germline CDR1 and CDR2 sequences are KGHSH and LQKENI. Here the CDR3 reads CASSRGGAVFF. The CDR3 DNA follows: TGTGCCAGCTCCCGTGGGGGGGCCGTGTTCTTC. The entire variable domain, with the rest obtained from reference TRBV18 and TRBJ2-1, is as follows: NAGVMQNPRHLVRRRGQEARLRCSPMKGHSHVYWYRQLPEEGLKFMVYLQKENIIDESGMPKERFSAEFPKEGPSILRIQQVVRGDSAAYFCASSRGGAVFFGPGTRLTVL.

This clone was seen a handful of times. The J gene is TRBJ2-3, the V gene TRBV7-6, with a weak D call TRBD1 (6 bases). Per germline, CDR1 SGHVS and CDR2 FNYEAQ. The V end was cut by 5 bases, the J end by 0 bases, with 18 bases between. CDR3 length: 17 residues. The CDR3 nucleotides are TGTGCCAGCAGCGCACGGTCGACAGGAACTAGCACAGATACGCAGTATTTT. Its translation is CASSARSTGTSTDTQYF.

The chain's CDR3 is CATSDLPGLAGAGGELFF. The CDR3, as DNA: TGTGCCACCAGTGATTTACCCGGACTAGCGGGAGCGGGCGGGGAGCTGTTTTTT. The chain has TRBV24-1 and TRBJ2-2; TRBD2 matches at 13 bases. This CDR3 has 18 residues. Trimming cost V 1 base and J 7 bases; bases outside gene matches: 8. CDR1 is KGHDR, CDR2 SFDVKD, per germline.

This clone was counted at least ten times. The chain couples TRBV14 to TRBJ1-2; D is ambiguous. Germline V gene sequence: CDR1 SGHDN, CDR2 FVKESK. The CDR3 totals 14 residues. With 4 bases removed from V and 1 base from J, the gap between germline ends came to 10 bases. The CDR3 nucleotides are TGTGCCAGCAGCCGATCGGTTCTTAACTATGGCTACACCTTC. As protein: CASSRSVLNYGYTF.

This chain links TRBV30 with TRBJ1-1; a possible D gene is TRBD1 (5 bases). The CDR3 is 14 residues long. Per the germline V gene, CDR1 is GTSNPN and CDR2 is SVGIG (reference sequence). V shed 1 base and J shed 4 bases, with 13 bases lying between them. The CDR3 here is CAWSATAGSTEAFF. Written as DNA, the CDR3 is TGTGCCTGGAGTGCCACGGCAGGGTCCACTGAAGCTTTCTTT.

The V and J genes are TRBV7-9 and TRBJ1-4; 8 nucleotides match TRBD1. Unmatched junction bases numbered 8, after V lost 5 bases and J lost 0 bases. The CDR3 spans 17 residues. Germline V gene lookup returns CDR1 SEHNR and CDR2 FQNEAQ (reference sequence). The CDR3, as DNA: TGTGCCAGCAGCCTAGGACAGGGAGCTGCAACTAATGAAAAACTGTTTTTT. Protein sequence: CASSLGQGAATNEKLFF.

The V gene is TRBV5-1, the J gene TRBJ1-2, with 7 bases fitting TRBD1. V lost 0 bases and J lost 6; bases outside the gene matches: 2. Germline V gene sequence: CDR1 SGHRS, CDR2 YFSETQ. This CDR3 has 13 residues. The CDR3 spells CASSLEGGDGYTF. The CDR3 nucleotides are TGCGCCAGCAGCTTGGAAGGGGGCGATGGCTACACCTTC.

The chain has TRBV18 and TRBJ2-2; 7 nucleotides line up with TRBD1. The CDR3 totals 17 residues. The V gene end was trimmed by 1 base and the J gene end by 1 base; junction bases not matched to a gene: 6. In germline, CDR1 is KGHSH, CDR2 LQKENI. CDR3 protein: CASSPLGGARNTGELFF. CDR3 DNA sequence: TGTGCCAGCTCACCACTAGGGGGCGCAAGGAACACCGGGGAGCTGTTTTTT.

The chain is built from TRBV2 and TRBJ2-1; 16 bases line up with TRBD2. The trim removed 7 bases at V and 3 bases at J, leaving 9 bases unmatched. This CDR3 spans 18 amino acids. Germline values: CDR1 SNHLY, CDR2 FYNNEI. In nucleotides, the CDR3 is TGTGCCAGCACCCCGGGACTAGCGGGGGGGCTACGCTACAATGAGCAGTTCTTC. It codes for CASTPGLAGGLRYNEQFF.

The V gene is TRBV4-2, the J gene TRBJ2-3, with 12 bases that match TRBD2. This CDR3 comprises 19 residues. From germline, CDR1 is LGHNA and CDR2 YNFKEQ. Trimming at V came to 1 base and at J to 7 bases, leaving 15 bases not matched to a gene. The CDR3 loop is CASSQGVGVGLAGRNTQYF. The CDR3, as DNA: TGTGCCAGCAGCCAAGGGGTGGGCGTCGGACTAGCGGGGAGAAATACGCAGTATTTT.

The chain recombines TRBV30 with TRBJ1-2; D is unclear. The CDR3 loop spans 12 amino acids. V lost 0 bases, J lost 8 bases, and 10 bases lay in between. The germline gives CDR1 GTSNPN, CDR2 SVGIG (reference sequence). This chain's CDR3 is CAWSVWERGYTF. CDR3 coding DNA: TGTGCCTGGAGTGTTTGGGAGCGCGGCTACACCTTC.

The J gene is TRBJ2-7, the V gene TRBV27, with D perhaps TRBD1 (6 bases). The CDR3 runs 14 residues. V was clipped by 5 bases and J by 5 bases, with 16 bases between them. CDR1 and CDR2 from the germline V gene are MNHEY and SMNVEV (reference sequence). Here the CDR3 DNA reads TGTGCCAGCAGTCACACAGGGATGGCCCACGAGCAGTACTTC. The encoded protein is CASSHTGMAHEQYF.

The table lists this clone with a few counts. The rearrangement links TRBV24-1 to TRBJ2-7, with D possibly matching TRBD1 (6 bases). Germline CDR1 is KGHDR and CDR2 is SFDVKD. The CDR3 loop spans 17 amino acids. V was pared by 9 bases and J by 2 bases, with 25 bases between. In DNA, the CDR3 is TGTGCCACCTGTCCTAAAACCCCGGGACATATGACCTACGAGCAGTACTTC. This translates into CATCPKTPGHMTYEQYF.